Each of the 3 T cell receptor beta chains below was sequenced from the same sample in a study of blood T cell repertoires in COVID-19. Clones were sequenced by immunoSEQ multiplex PCR, and TCRdb holds only the in-frame ones, with some missing. The table has 130,000 to 150,000 clones, 81% seen once. The sample was peripheral blood. The receptors shown here come from a human donor in a cohort sampled during active COVID-19.

DNA for the CDR3: TGCAGCGTTGAAATCGCGGGCAAACTCTACGAGCAGTACTTC. Its translation: CSVEIAGKLYEQYF. The chain links TRBV29-1 to TRBJ2-7, with D possibly TRBD2 on 5 matching bases. The CDR3 has 14 amino acids. V was clipped by 2 bases and J by 3 bases, with 14 bases between them. Germline-derived CDR1 and CDR2 are SQVTM and ANQGSEA.

The chain carries TRBV2 and TRBJ2-5, with D hard to call. The V end lost 4 bases, the J end lost 3 bases, and 6 bases lay between the germline ends. CDR1 and CDR2 (germline): SNHLY, FYNNEI. This CDR3 contains 12 residues. CDR3 protein: CASSAEKETQYF. CDR3 in DNA: TGTGCCAGCAGTGCAGAAAAAGAGACCCAGTACTTC.

The genes are TRBV28 and TRBJ2-3; D is perhaps TRBD1 (5 bases). The CDR3 contains 12 residues. Trimming took off 5 bases at V and 6 bases at J, with 9 bases between the two ends. CDR1 MDHEN and CDR2 SYDVKM come from the germline V gene. The DNA for the CDR3 is TGTGCCAGCAGTCGAAACAGGGATACGCAGTATTTT. As protein: CASSRNRDTQYF.